The source of this TCR beta chain is a study of shared clonotypes between healthy human individuals. The test was conducted at deep level. The assay was immunoSEQ multiplex PCR, and TCRdb's table has in-frame clones only and misses some. This repertoire shows some 2,400,000 clones, about 94% found once; its top ten account for more than 0.1%. Note on this clone: Its antigen is currently unknown.

The V gene's germline CDR1 is SGDLS and CDR2 YYNGEE. Germline trimming cut 0 bases from V and 2 bases from J; bases unmatched to any gene: 5. The CDR3 is 16 residues long. Study-wide results and caveats: Rarefaction revealed incomplete sorted-subset sequencing despite large depth. Relative to clonotypes present in all four donors, those not shared had lower generation probabilities. Estimated richness values were generally larger in naive subsets than in memory subsets.

The chain recombines TRBV9 with TRBJ2-3; 8 nucleotides match TRBD1. Material: naive CD4+ T cells sorted from blood. Noted subset: CD45RA+ positively selected. The receptor comes from a man between 18 and 29 years old in good health. CDR3 in amino acids: CASSVASGQVTDTQYF. CDR3 bases: TGTGCCAGCAGCGTAGCTTCGGGACAGGTCACAGATACGCAGTATTTT. The whole variable domain, remainder taken from reference TRBV9 and TRBJ2-3, is DSGVTQTPKHLITATGQRVTLRCSPRSGDLSVYWYQQSLDQGLQFLIQYYNGEERAKGNILERFSAQQFPDLHSELNLSSLELGDSALYFCASSVASGQVTDTQYFGPGTRLTVL.